This passage covers 30 T cell receptor beta chains from one sample sequenced in a study of cytomegalovirus exposure and HLA in healthy donors. PCR used 60 Vbeta primers and 13 Jbeta primers. The method was immunoSEQ multiplex PCR; TCRdb's version includes in-frame clones alone and lacks a portion of them. This table holds under 45,000 clones, 75% to 85% found once. The sequencing input was PBMCs. These receptors all come from a male donor in good health and CMV-seronegative.

The table lists this clone with a few counts. The chain joins TRBV2 to TRBJ1-6; D remains unclear. Trimming pared 4 bases from V and 6 bases from J, leaving 13 bases between. The CDR3 sequence is 15 residues long. Germline assignment: CDR1 SNHLY and CDR2 FYNNEI. The DNA of the CDR3 is TGTGCCAGCAGTGTAATGCACTTAACTAATTCACCCCTCCACTTT. Translation gives CASSVMHLTNSPLHF. Full variable domain (outside the CDR3, taken from reference TRBV2 and TRBJ1-6): EPEVTQTPSHQVTQMGQEVILRCVPISNHLYFYWYRQILGQKVEFLVSFYNNEISEKSEIFDDQFSVERPDGSNFTLKIRSTKLEDSAMYFCASSVMHLTNSPLHFGNGTRLTVT.

The chain carries TRBV2 and TRBJ1-1; D is perhaps TRBD1 (6 bases). Per germline, CDR1 SNHLY and CDR2 FYNNEI. The V end lost 4 bases, the J end lost 6 bases, and 15 bases lay between the germline ends. The CDR3 sequence is 14 residues long. The CDR3 loop is CASSGKGGIAEAFF. CDR3 nucleotide sequence: TGTGCCAGCAGTGGGAAGGGGGGGATCGCTGAAGCTTTCTTT.

J is TRBJ2-3 and V is TRBV5-3, with 14 bases fitting TRBD2. TRBV5-3 is an ORF; its function is uncertain. The CDR3 covers 16 residues. V was pared by 4 bases and J by 4 bases, with 5 bases of the junction left unmatched. CDR3 region: CARSIQTSGRADTQYF. The CDR3 DNA reads TGTGCCAGAAGCATCCAGACTAGCGGGAGGGCAGATACGCAGTATTTT.

This clone has a handful of counts. The chain couples TRBV30 to TRBJ2-1; tentatively, D is TRBD2 (7 bases). The germline CDR1 and CDR2 sequences are GTSNPN and SVGIG (reference sequence). Deletions cut 0 bases from V and 9 bases from J, with 18 bases between. This CDR3 comprises 15 residues. CDR3 nucleotides: TGTGCCTGGAGTGTGACGGGGGGCCTAAGTCCTGAGCAGTTCTTC. It encodes CAWSVTGGLSPEQFF.

In DNA, the CDR3 is TGTGCCAGCAGTGAGCAGTATGGGGCGAGTGGCTACACCTTC. Translated, it gives CASSEQYGASGYTF. The chain links TRBV6-1 to TRBJ1-2; D is possibly TRBD1 (5 bases). The V and J ends lost 3 bases and 7 bases respectively, with 15 bases between them. Per the germline V gene, CDR1 is MNHNS and CDR2 is SASEGT. The CDR3 is made up of 14 amino acids.

This clone was counted once. The rearrangement joins TRBV5-1 to TRBJ1-3, with D unclear. Germline CDR1 and CDR2: SGHRS and YFSETQ. V was pared by 7 bases and J by 0 bases, with 8 bases between. The CDR3 has 13 residues. DNA of the CDR3: TGCGCCAGCGGGGAGGTCTCTGGAAACACCATATATTTT. This translates into CASGEVSGNTIYF. The full variable domain, its missing parts supplied by reference TRBV5-1 and TRBJ1-3, is KAGVTQTPRYLIKTRGQQVTLSCSPISGHRSVSWYQQTPGQGLQFLFEYFSETQRNKGNFPGRFSGRQFSNSRSEMNVSTLELGDSALYLCASGEVSGNTIYFGEGSWLTVV.

This chain connects TRBV5-1 to TRBJ2-7; 11 bases are a match to TRBD2. V dropped 0 bases and J dropped 4; count of bases not matched to a gene: 3. Germline V gene sequence: CDR1 SGHRS, CDR2 YFSETQ. This CDR3 region has 15 residues. The CDR3, as DNA: TGCGCCAGCAGCTTGGGACTAGCGGGGTCGTACGAGCAGTACTTC. This translates into CASSLGLAGSYEQYF.

This chain connects TRBV30 to TRBJ1-3; no clear D gene. Germline values: CDR1 GTSNPN, CDR2 SVGIG (reference sequence). The CDR3 covers 15 residues. V gave up 5 bases and J gave up 0 bases, with 14 bases separating them. The CDR3 nucleotides are TGTGCCTGGGGCGAGGGCGTCGGCTCTGGAAACACCATATATTTT. Its translation is CAWGEGVGSGNTIYF.

This chain joins TRBV28 and TRBJ1-1; 7 bases match TRBD1. The V and J ends lost 6 bases and 8 bases, in that order; junction bases with no gene match: 9. The germline V gene has CDR1 MDHEN and CDR2 SYDVKM. The CDR3 has 13 residues. The CDR3 is CASSTQMDREAFF. The CDR3 DNA reads TGTGCCAGCAGCACTCAGATGGACAGGGAAGCTTTCTTT.

This clone has a handful of counts. V is TRBV18 and J is TRBJ2-7, with 9 bases fitting TRBD1. The CDR3 runs 15 residues. V dropped 3 bases and J dropped 1; count of bases not matched to a gene: 4. The germline V gene has CDR1 KGHSH and CDR2 LQKENI. The CDR3 spells CASSPLGQGSYEQYF. CDR3 DNA sequence: TGTGCCAGCTCACCTTTGGGACAGGGTTCCTACGAGCAGTACTTC.

There are a few counts of this clone. The rearrangement joins TRBV30 to TRBJ2-3; a possible D gene is TRBD2 (6 bases). V lost 2 bases, J lost 0 bases, and 15 bases lay in between. CDR1 GTSNPN and CDR2 SVGIG come from the germline V gene (reference sequence). This CDR3 comprises 16 residues. CDR3 region: CAWSTGLRASTDTQYF. The CDR3 DNA is TGTGCCTGGAGTACGGGACTCAGAGCTAGCACAGATACGCAGTATTTT.

The CDR3 DNA is TGTGCCAGTAGTATGACCAGGGGTACTGAAGCTTTCTTT. The encoded protein is CASSMTRGTEAFF. The chain is built from TRBV19 and TRBJ1-1; tentatively, D is TRBD1 (6 bases). Per germline, CDR1 LNHDA and CDR2 SQIVND (reference sequence). V was shortened by 3 bases and J by 5 bases, with 10 bases between the two germline ends. CDR3 length: 13 amino acids.

The count of this clone is one. The chain joins TRBV28 to TRBJ1-1; 7 bases align to TRBD1. V was pared by 2 bases and J by 3 bases, with 6 bases of the junction left unmatched. The CDR3 runs to 15 residues. Germline V gives CDR1 MDHEN, CDR2 SYDVKM. CDR3 sequence: CASSLRGRVHTEAFF. CDR3 nucleotides: TGTGCCAGCAGTTTAAGGGGGCGCGTCCACACTGAAGCTTTCTTT.

The gene calls are TRBV7-3 and TRBJ2-5, with D uncertain. The CDR3 sequence is 13 residues long. V lost 6 bases, J lost 1 base, and 9 bases lay in between. The V gene's germline CDR1 is SGHTA and CDR2 FQGTGA. The DNA for the CDR3 is TGTGCCAGCAGTATCCACTCCCAAGAGACCCAGTACTTC. It codes for CASSIHSQETQYF.

The V gene is TRBV19, the J gene TRBJ1-5; 9 nucleotides line up with TRBD1. Germline CDR1 reads LNHDA; CDR2 reads SQIVND (reference sequence). This CDR3 has 15 residues. Germline trimming cut 5 bases from V and 7 bases from J; bases unmatched to any gene: 9. The CDR3 loop is CASSLPGQGRQPQHF. In nucleotides, the CDR3 is TGTGCCAGTAGTCTTCCGGGACAGGGAAGACAGCCCCAGCATTTT.

The V and J genes are TRBV4-3 and TRBJ1-2, with 9 bases lining up with TRBD1. The germline gives CDR1 LGHNA, CDR2 YSLEER. The V gene end was trimmed by 1 base and the J gene end by 4 bases; junction bases not matched to a gene: 4. CDR3 length: 15 amino acids. The CDR3 region is CASSQAGQGSYGYTF. The CDR3 nucleotides read TGCGCCAGCAGCCAAGCCGGACAGGGGAGCTATGGCTACACCTTC.

The chain carries TRBV7-2 and TRBJ2-7, with TRBD2 identical over 8 bases. Trimming at V came to 5 bases and at J to 2 bases, leaving 11 bases not matched to a gene. There are 16 residues in the CDR3. The germline gives CDR1 SGHTA, CDR2 FQGNSA. CDR3 sequence reads: CASSITGSSGPYEQYF. The CDR3 coding sequence is TGTGCCAGCAGCATAACTGGTTCTAGCGGGCCCTACGAGCAGTACTTC.

The chain is built from TRBV27 and TRBJ2-1; D is possibly TRBD1 (7 bases). V gave up 3 bases and J gave up 8 bases, with 14 bases separating them. The CDR3 loop spans 14 amino acids. The germline CDR1 and CDR2 sequences are MNHEY and SMNVEV (reference sequence). The CDR3 DNA follows: TGTGCCAGCAGTTTCGACAGGGAGGTCGATGAGCAGTTCTTC. Translating gives CASSFDREVDEQFF.

The sample holds one count of this clone. The chain couples TRBV18 to TRBJ1-1, with D uncertain. V gave up 3 bases and J gave up 8 bases, with 7 bases separating them. The CDR3 has 11 residues. The germline CDR1 and CDR2 sequences are KGHSH and LQKENI. The CDR3 nucleotides read TGTGCCAGCTCACCGTCTACCGAAGCTTTCTTT. Protein: CASSPSTEAFF.

V and J are TRBV28 and TRBJ2-7; 9 nucleotides agree with TRBD1. Unmatched junction bases numbered 7, after V lost 6 bases and J lost 1 base. The germline CDR1 and CDR2 sequences are MDHEN and SYDVKM. This CDR3 has 15 residues. The CDR3, as DNA: TGTGCCAGCAGAGTCCCGGGACAGGGATCCTACGAGCAGTACTTC. It translates to CASRVPGQGSYEQYF.

This clone was seen a few times. This chain uses TRBV6-1 with TRBJ1-4, with 10 bases identical to TRBD1. Germline lookup yields CDR1 MNHNS and CDR2 SASEGT. V shed 7 bases and J 10 bases; nucleotides not matched to a gene: 9. This CDR3 spans 14 amino acids. The CDR3 DNA follows: TGTGCCAGCATACCCGGACAGGGGGAGGGAAAACTGTTTTTT. It translates to CASIPGQGEGKLFF.

The gene calls are TRBV6-5 and TRBJ2-5; tentative D call: TRBD1 (5 bases). The better agreement between TRBJ2-7 and the DNA end casts doubt on the J call. Per the germline V gene, CDR1 is MNHEY and CDR2 is SVGAGI. CDR3 length: 13 residues. DNA for the CDR3: TGTGCCAGCAGTACAGGCCTCTCCTACGAGCAGTACTTC. Encoded protein: CASSTGLSYEQYF.

The chain recombines TRBV5-1 with TRBJ1-1; maybe TRBD1 (5 bases). Trimming pared 1 base from V and 4 bases from J, leaving 11 bases between. Germline CDR1 SGHRS, CDR2 YFSETQ. The CDR3 extends over 14 amino acids. The CDR3 protein is CASSLQGMATEAFF. The CDR3 DNA reads as TGCGCCAGCAGCTTGCAGGGTATGGCCACTGAAGCTTTCTTT.

This clone was seen a single time. The chain employs TRBV29-1 and TRBJ1-1; 10 bases are a match to TRBD1. CDR3 length: 15 amino acids. The V gene end was trimmed by 6 bases and the J gene end by 0 bases; junction bases not matched to a gene: 7. CDR1 and CDR2 (germline): SQVTM, ANQGSEA. As DNA, the CDR3 is TGCAGCGTCCAGACAGGGGGCGTCATGAACACTGAAGCTTTCTTT. Residues: CSVQTGGVMNTEAFF.

The V gene is TRBV19, the J gene TRBJ1-2; D call uncertain. V lost 4 bases, J lost 1 base, and 10 bases lay in between. The CDR3 loop spans 14 amino acids. CDR1 and CDR2 (germline): LNHDA, SQIVND (reference sequence). For the CDR3, the DNA is TGTGCCAGTAGTACGGAGTTCCTTAACTATGGCTACACCTTC. This sequence encodes CASSTEFLNYGYTF.

The chain joins TRBV5-1 to TRBJ2-7, with TRBD2 identical over 7 bases. V was clipped by 0 bases and J by 5 bases; unmatched bases: 8. This CDR3 region has 15 residues. Germline V gene lookup returns CDR1 SGHRS and CDR2 YFSETQ. The CDR3 protein is CASSLAGGSGNEQYF. CDR3 nucleotides: TGCGCCAGCAGCTTGGCCGGCGGGAGCGGAAACGAGCAGTACTTC.

The chain combines TRBV6-1 with TRBJ1-6; 8 nucleotides line up with TRBD1. The CDR3 contains 15 residues. V lost 5 bases, J lost 7 bases, and 7 bases stayed unmatched. The germline CDR1 and CDR2 sequences are MNHNS and SASEGT. The CDR3 DNA sequence: TGTGCCAGCAGTCCCCAGACAGGGGAAAATTCACCCCTCCACTTT. This codes for CASSPQTGENSPLHF.

The V gene is TRBV6-1, the J gene TRBJ1-1, with a tentative D call TRBD1 (6 bases). V was clipped by 2 bases and J by 3 bases, with 10 bases between them. CDR1 is MNHNS, CDR2 SASEGT, per germline. The CDR3 consists of 14 residues. The CDR3 DNA follows: TGTGCCAGCAGTGAAAACAGGGCTCACACTGAAGCTTTCTTT. Its protein is CASSENRAHTEAFF.

The rearrangement links TRBV11-1 to TRBJ2-7; 7 bases are shared with TRBD1. Trimming removed 5 bases from V and 3 bases from J; junction bases left unmatched: 10. Looked up from germline, CDR1 is SGHAT and CDR2 is FQDESV (reference sequence). CDR3 size: 15 residues. The CDR3: CASSARDRSLYEQYF. In DNA, the CDR3 is TGTGCCAGCAGCGCCCGGGACAGATCCCTCTACGAGCAGTACTTC.

The V and J genes are TRBV5-4 and TRBJ1-1, with D possibly matching TRBD1 (6 bases). In germline, CDR1 is SGHNT, CDR2 YYREEE (reference sequence). The CDR3 length is 16 residues. V gave up 2 bases and J gave up 4 bases, with 18 bases separating them. CDR3 loop: CASSFRQGRGGTEAFF. The CDR3 DNA reads TGTGCCAGCAGCTTTAGGCAGGGAAGAGGGGGCACTGAAGCTTTCTTT.